These T cell receptor beta chains were read from a single sample in a study of cytomegalovirus exposure and HLA in healthy donors. Clones were read by immunoSEQ multiplex PCR, and TCRdb kept only the in-frame ones, dropping some. Its listing shows about 200,000 clones. Sequenced material: PBMCs. These receptor sequences come from a boy between 10 and 17 years old in good health and CMV-seronegative. The conserved cysteine and the conserved F or W are not part of the CDR3 here. The order of the fields is V gene, CDR3 protein.

>TRBV9
ASSASGVQETQY
>TRBV4-2
ASSHPDRDDGYT
>TRBV30
AWSVVNTGELF
>TRBV4-1
ASSQDTGGEF
>TRBV21-1
ASSDLSRDISPKILFEQY
>TRBV18
ASSPFRAAGATDTQY
>TRBV7-9
ASSSGLAATDTQY
>TRBV5-1
ASSLGRDREYNYGYT
>TRBV28
ASSLSAGAQETQY
>TRBV7-9
ASSLTSAEVDEQF
>TRBV5-4
ASSLAGGTDTQY
>TRBV5-1
ASSWDTSGGTGELF
>TRBV30
AWRIERGANVLT
>TRBV7-9
ASSPGTGGELF
>TRBV19
ASTTTSGGRNEQF
>TRBV4-1
ASSQSMATNEKLF
>TRBV4-1
ASQRGPGATNTEAF
>TRBV4-1
ASSQGRTDTTEAF
>TRBV28
ATSPTGGRLETQY
>TRBV15
ATSRDATVTVEQY
>TRBV6-5
ASSTGQVVLHGYT
>TRBV7-6
ASSQGLAGGLQETQY